Shown below are 27 T cell receptor beta chains from a single sample sequenced in a study of immune characterization of retroperitoneal liposarcoma. One entry per CDR3 protein results from TCRdb running MiXCR on the PCR reads. The profile covers roughly 10,000 distinct CDR3 sequences, with approximately 30% appearing a single time and 7% to 10% taken by the ten largest. The sample comprised tumor tissue. These receptors came from a male donor with retroperitoneal liposarcoma.

This clonotype has only a few counts. This rearrangement joins TRBV6-4 to TRBJ2-7; possible D gene TRBD1, 8 bases. The V gene lost 4 bases and the J gene lost 7 bases, with 14 bases spanning the gap. The CDR3 length is 13 residues. Germline V CDR1 and CDR2: MRHNA, SNTAGT. CDR3 in DNA: TGTGCCAGCAGTGTGGACAGGGAGGGGGAGCAGTACTTC. This encodes CASSVDREGEQYF.

This clonotype was seen a handful of times. The gene calls are TRBV11-2 and TRBJ2-1, with 7 positions matching TRBD2. The J call is in doubt because the DNA end fits TRBJ2-7 better. Germline V CDR1 and CDR2: SGHAT, FQNNGV. The CDR3 contains 15 residues. The CDR3 region has the DNA TGTGCCAGCAGCTTAGTGGGCGGGGGCTCCTACGAGCAGTACTTC. Translated: CASSLVGGGSYEQYF.

This clonotype showed up many times. The chain's CDR3 is CASSADRGAYNEQFF. CDR3 nucleotide sequence: TGTGCCAGCAGCGCCGACAGGGGGGCCTACAATGAGCAGTTCTTC. This chain joins TRBV7-2 and TRBJ2-1; 9 bases line up with TRBD1. The germline V gene has CDR1 SGHTA and CDR2 FQGNSA. J gave up 2 bases and V 5 bases, and 4 bases lay outside the gene matches. This CDR3 region has 15 residues.

The chain combines TRBV6-1 with TRBJ1-2; TRBD1 might be the D (6 bases). The CDR3 extends over 18 amino acids. V was pared by 6 bases and J by 5 bases, with 28 bases between. From germline, CDR1 is MNHNS and CDR2 SASEGT. CDR3 in DNA: TGTGCCAGCAGCCCCCTCAGGGACACGGACTGGAAGGGGTATGGCTACACCTTC. Encoded protein: CASSPLRDTDWKGYGYTF.

This clonotype was counted many times. This CDR3 is CASSIPGQGADEQYF. The CDR3 region has the DNA TGTGCCAGCAGCATACCGGGACAGGGGGCTGACGAGCAGTACTTC. J is TRBJ2-1 and V is TRBV6-1; the match to TRBD1 covers 12 bases. The J call may be mistaken, given a closer DNA end match to TRBJ2-7. The germline V gene has CDR1 MNHNS and CDR2 SASEGT. This CDR3 is 15 amino acids long.

V usage is TRBV6-1 and J usage is TRBJ2-5; 11 bases fit TRBD1. Germline values: CDR1 MNHNS, CDR2 SASEGT. J gave up 1 base and V 5 bases, and 6 bases lay outside the gene matches. The CDR3 extends over 16 amino acids. For the CDR3, the DNA is TGTGCCAGCAGTAAGGGGACAGGGGGACCCCAAGAGACCCAGTACTTC. It codes for CASSKGTGGPQETQYF.

This clonotype ranks as medium-sized. The chain joins TRBV6-1 to TRBJ2-5; 9 bases agree with TRBD2. There are 15 residues in the CDR3. From germline, CDR1 is MNHNS and CDR2 SASEGT. The V segment lost 5 bases and the J segment 0 bases; nucleotides outside the gene matches: 4. The CDR3 nucleotides read TGTGCCAGCAGTTCGCTAGCGGGGAACCAAGAGACCCAGTACTTC. Amino acid sequence: CASSSLAGNQETQYF.

This clonotype rates as medium-sized. The chain couples TRBV11-3 to TRBJ2-3; 11 nucleotides agree with TRBD2. V shed 8 bases and J 3 bases; nucleotides not matched to a gene: 4. The CDR3 loop spans 14 amino acids. The germline CDR1 and CDR2 sequences are SGHNT and YENEEA. The CDR3 protein is CASPTSGSTDTQYF. The DNA of the CDR3 is TGTGCCAGCCCCACTAGCGGGAGTACAGATACGCAGTATTTT.

V usage is TRBV12-5 and J usage is TRBJ1-1; D not certain. There are 15 residues in the CDR3. Germline assignment: CDR1 LGHNT and CDR2 FRNRAP. The V gene lost 2 bases and the J gene lost 1 base, with 11 bases spanning the gap. The CDR3 loop reads CASGLMALENTEAFF. The DNA for the CDR3 is TGTGCTAGTGGTTTGATGGCACTTGAGAACACTGAAGCTTTCTTT.

This clonotype came up many times. V usage is TRBV6-6 and J usage is TRBJ2-5; 11 bases fit TRBD1. J gave up 5 bases and V 0 bases, and 2 bases lay outside the gene matches. The CDR3 length is 15 residues. Germline loops: CDR1 MNHNY, CDR2 SVGAGI (reference sequence). The DNA of the CDR3 is TGTGCCAGCAGTTACTCGGGGACAGGGGGGGAGACCCAGTACTTC. This translates into CASSYSGTGGETQYF.

The chain combines TRBV7-2 with TRBJ2-2; 8 bases fit TRBD2. CDR1 is SGHTA and CDR2 is FQGNSA in the germline V gene. V dropped 0 bases and J dropped 6; count of bases not matched to a gene: 6. CDR3 size: 16 residues. The CDR3 is CASSLAGTRVAGELFF. Written as DNA, the CDR3 is TGTGCCAGCAGCTTAGCCGGGACTAGAGTCGCCGGGGAGCTGTTTTTT.

This clonotype is medium-sized in the sample. CDR3 nucleotide sequence: TGCGCCAGCAGTGATCCAGGGCGGGGGCAACAGTACTTC. Its translation is CASSDPGRGQQYF. The J gene is TRBJ2-1, the V gene TRBV10-2; possibly TRBD2 for D (7 bases). The closer fit of TRBJ2-7 to the DNA end suggests the J call may be wrong. This CDR3 is built from 13 residues. Looked up from germline, CDR1 is WSHSY and CDR2 is SAAADI.

This clonotype ranks as medium-sized. The chain is built from TRBV6-1 and TRBJ2-3; a weak D match, TRBD1 (6 bases). CDR3 length equals 15 residues. Germline V CDR1 and CDR2: MNHNS, SASEGT. The V and J ends lost 0 bases and 0 bases respectively, with 7 bases between them. The CDR3: CASSEAGTSTDTQYF. The DNA for the CDR3 is TGTGCCAGCAGTGAAGCAGGGACAAGCACAGATACGCAGTATTTT.

Note on this clonotype: This may be a read error: a much more frequent sequence differs by one nucleotide. The V gene is TRBV6-1, the J gene TRBJ2-1; 8 nucleotides match TRBD1. The J call is in doubt because the DNA end fits TRBJ2-5 better. CDR1 and CDR2 from the germline V gene are MNHNS and SASEGT. This CDR3 is built from 13 residues. CDR3 region: CASRRAGGETQYF. The CDR3 region has the DNA TGTGCCAGCAGAAGAGCAGGGGGCGAGACCCAGTACTTC.

This rearrangement joins TRBV11-1 to TRBJ2-1; no firm D call. The J call may be in error: the DNA end matches TRBJ2-7 better. Germline CDR1 reads SGHAT; CDR2 reads FQDESV (reference sequence). The CDR3 runs to 13 residues. CDR3 sequence: CASSLGRHNEQYF. For the CDR3, the DNA is TGTGCCAGCAGCTTAGGCAGGCACAATGAGCAGTACTTC.

This clonotype rates as large. This sequence joins TRBV6-1 and TRBJ2-4, with 7 bases fitting TRBD2. CDR3 length equals 14 residues. V lost 5 bases to trimming and J lost 0 bases; unmatched junction nucleotides: 1. The germline V gene encodes CDR1 MNHNS and CDR2 SASEGT. CDR3 region: CASSSGIAKNIQYF. The CDR3 nucleotides are TGTGCCAGCAGTAGCGGGATAGCCAAAAACATTCAGTACTTC.

This clonotype turned up a few times. The chain is built from TRBV6-1 and TRBJ2-1; D not certain. The CDR3 contains 11 residues. Germline V gene data show CDR1 as MNHNS and CDR2 as SASEGT. Trimming removed 6 bases at V and 10 bases at J, with 10 bases between. The CDR3 DNA is TGTGCCAGCAGCGAGGCGACCGAGCAGTTCTTC. It yields the protein CASSEATEQFF.

This clonotype was found a few times. The V and J genes are TRBV6-1 and TRBJ2-3, with 8 positions matching TRBD2. In germline, CDR1 is MNHNS, CDR2 SASEGT. V lost 2 bases to trimming and J lost 4 bases; unmatched junction nucleotides: 8. The CDR3 length is 16 residues. CDR3 nucleotide sequence: TGTGCCAGCAGTGAAAGGACGGGGGGGCGGGCAGATACGCAGTATTTT. It encodes CASSERTGGRADTQYF.

By frequency in the sample, this clonotype is medium-sized (0.01 to 0.1%). This sequence joins TRBV7-2 and TRBJ2-5, with D maybe TRBD2 (6 bases). With the DNA end fitting TRBJ2-7 better, the J assignment may be wrong. Germline-derived CDR1 and CDR2 are SGHTA and FQGNSA. This CDR3 is 13 amino acids long. The CDR3 region has the DNA TGTGCCAGCAGCCTCGACGGGGGCTACGAGCAGTACTTC. Encoded protein: CASSLDGGYEQYF.

Here the CDR3 DNA reads TGTGCCAGCAGTTTTAGACTAGCGGGGGTAGCCGGGGAGCTGTTTTTT. Translated, it gives CASSFRLAGVAGELFF. The chain couples TRBV6-8 to TRBJ2-2, with 12 bases matching TRBD2. Germline trimming cut 4 bases from V and 6 bases from J; bases unmatched to any gene: 6. This CDR3 contains 16 residues. Germline V CDR1 and CDR2: MNHGY, SAAAGT.

This clonotype was counted only a few times. This chain connects TRBV12-3 or TRBV12-4 to TRBJ2-3; 10 bases match TRBD2. V lost 2 bases, J lost 0 bases, and 11 bases stayed unmatched. This CDR3 has 19 amino acids. In DNA, the CDR3 is TGTGCCAGCAGTTTATATAGCCTAGCGGGGGCCCTTAGCACAGATACGCAGTATTTT. Its protein is CASSLYSLAGALSTDTQYF.

This clonotype was observed a handful of times. The rearrangement links TRBV6-1 to TRBJ2-2; D is undetermined. CDR3 length: 16 amino acids. The germline V gene has CDR1 MNHNS and CDR2 SASEGT. The ends were cut back, 2 bases at V and 0 bases at J, with 10 bases in the middle. CDR3 loop: CASSEQLGSNTGELFF. For the CDR3, the DNA is TGTGCCAGCAGTGAACAATTAGGCTCGAACACCGGGGAGCTGTTTTTT.

This chain joins TRBV12-3 or TRBV12-4 and TRBJ1-2; no firm D call. The V and J ends lost 8 bases and 0 bases respectively, with 7 bases between them. The CDR3 spans 12 residues. The DNA for the CDR3 is TGTGCCAGCGGGCTTACTAACTATGGCTACACCTTC. It translates to CASGLTNYGYTF.

This chain connects TRBV7-2 to TRBJ2-3; 7 positions agree with TRBD2. In germline, CDR1 is SGHTA, CDR2 FQGNSA. The CDR3 length is 15 residues. With 4 bases clipped from V and 6 bases from J, the junction kept 10 bases outside the gene matches. Written as DNA, the CDR3 is TGTGCCAGCAGCTCGCTCCCCACTAGCGTTGATACGCAGTATTTT. The encoded protein is CASSSLPTSVDTQYF.

By frequency in the sample, this clonotype is medium-sized. The genes are TRBV6-1 and TRBJ2-1; no firm D call. V dropped 1 base and J dropped 10 bases, with 11 bases sitting between them. This CDR3 contains 13 residues. The germline gives CDR1 MNHNS, CDR2 SASEGT. The CDR3 protein is CASSEGGRYEQFF. The CDR3 nucleotides are TGTGCCAGCAGTGAAGGTGGCAGGTACGAGCAGTTCTTC.

By sample fraction, this clonotype is medium-sized (0.01 to 0.1%). CDR3 DNA: TGTGCCAGCTTTTCCCGAGGGGGAAACACTGAAGCTTTCTTT. This encodes CASFSRGGNTEAFF. The chain uses TRBV6-1 and TRBJ1-1; perhaps TRBD1 as D (6 bases). V was pared by 8 bases and J by 2 bases, with 15 bases between. This CDR3 region has 14 residues. Per the germline V gene, CDR1 is MNHNS and CDR2 is SASEGT.

This clonotype was counted only a few times. One junction end does not reproduce the germline sequence, and a read error may be involved. The V and J genes are TRBV6-6 and TRBJ2-6; possibly TRBD1 or TRBD2 for D (5 bases each). The CDR3 is 17 amino acids. Germline V gene sequence: CDR1 MNHNY, CDR2 SVGAGI (reference sequence). The CDR3 DNA reads TGTGCCAGCAGTTACTCGTTGGGGAGCTCTGGGGCCAACGTCCTGATTTTC. Its translation is CASSYSLGSSGANVLIF.